Shown below are 22 T cell receptor beta chains from a single sample sequenced in a study of shared clonotypes between healthy human individuals. The protocol was immunoSEQ multiplex PCR, while the TCRdb copy is restricted to in-frame clones and leaves out a portion. The sample holds roughly 2,300,000 clones, approximately 90% seen once. Sample: naive CD4+ T cells from PBMCs. Sample subset: CD45RA+ positively selected. The receptors were gathered from a man between 18 and 29 years old in good health. Some clones in this sample may be carry-over from other donors' samples.

This sequence joins TRBV7-3 and TRBJ2-3; 14 nucleotides agree with TRBD2. This CDR3 has 15 amino acids. Germline trimming cut 5 bases from V and 6 bases from J; bases unmatched to any gene: 4. Germline CDR1 reads SGHTA; CDR2 reads FQGTGA. CDR3 DNA sequence: TGTGCCAGCAGCCAGGGACTAGCGGGAGCTGATACGCAGTATTTT. This sequence encodes CASSQGLAGADTQYF.

This clone came up once. The identical CDR3 is also encoded by other nucleotide sequences in the sample. The V call is TRBV5-1, the J call TRBJ2-7, with D unclear. This CDR3 is 13 amino acids long. Trimming removed 5 bases at V and 0 bases at J, with 9 bases between. CDR1 is SGHRS and CDR2 is YFSETQ in the germline V gene. CDR3 DNA sequence: TGCGCCAGCAGTGCCACTCCCTCCTACGAGCAGTACTTC. Its protein is CASSATPSYEQYF.

This sequence joins TRBV27 and TRBJ1-2; 9 nucleotides agree with TRBD1. CDR1 and CDR2 from the germline V gene are MNHEY and SMNVEV (reference sequence). V was clipped by 6 bases and J by 8 bases; unmatched bases: 10. This CDR3 contains 14 residues. This CDR3 reads CASSRDREVRGYTF. The DNA of the CDR3 is TGTGCCAGCAGCCGGGACAGGGAGGTTCGCGGCTACACCTTC.

The chain uses TRBV4-3 and TRBJ2-2, with TRBD1 as a possible D gene (6 bases). With 0 bases removed from V and 7 bases from J, the gap between germline ends came to 21 bases. Germline V lookup: CDR1 LGHNA, CDR2 YSLEER. CDR3 size: 18 residues. CDR3 coding DNA: TGCGCCAGCAGCCAAGATCGTTTTGGGACATGGGGCGACGGGGAGCTGTTTTTT. Amino acid sequence: CASSQDRFGTWGDGELFF.

The V gene is TRBV5-4, the J gene TRBJ2-7; 7 bases fit TRBD2. The CDR3 has 14 amino acids. Unmatched junction bases numbered 11, after V lost 5 bases and J lost 6 bases. Germline CDR1 is SGHNT and CDR2 is YYREEE (reference sequence). Here the CDR3 reads CASSQWGEGREQYF. Here the CDR3 DNA reads TGTGCCAGCAGTCAATGGGGGGAGGGGCGCGAGCAGTACTTC.

In this sample, this clone turned up once. This chain links TRBV28 with TRBJ1-5, with 7 bases aligning to TRBD1. Germline V gene data show CDR1 as MDHEN and CDR2 as SYDVKM. The length of the CDR3 is 16 residues. With V trimmed by 4 bases and J by 0 bases, 6 bases remained unmatched. The DNA of the CDR3 is TGTGCCAGCAGTTCCATAGGGGGCTATAGCAATCAGCCCCAGCATTTT. It codes for CASSSIGGYSNQPQHF.

The chain is built from TRBV28 and TRBJ2-1; D possibly corresponds to TRBD1 (6 bases). Between the trimmed V and J ends, which lost 6 bases and 6 bases, there was a span of 9 bases. This CDR3 is built from 12 residues. Germline lookup yields CDR1 MDHEN and CDR2 SYDVKM. DNA for the CDR3: TGTGCCAGCAGGGGGGCTGTCAATGAGCAGTTCTTC. Its translation: CASRGAVNEQFF.

The V call is TRBV2, the J call TRBJ2-2; TRBD1 aligns across 7 bases. With V trimmed by 3 bases and J by 5 bases, 3 bases remained unmatched. The CDR3 has 14 residues. From germline, CDR1 is SNHLY and CDR2 FYNNEI. Written as DNA, the CDR3 is TGTGCCAGCAGTGAGGGACAGACAACCGGGGAGCTGTTTTTT. It specifies CASSEGQTTGELFF.

V gene TRBV2 combines with J gene TRBJ2-7; perhaps TRBD1 as D (5 bases). The CDR3 extends over 16 amino acids. Trimming shortened V by 2 bases and J by 5 bases, and 19 bases separated the two germline ends. Germline V gives CDR1 SNHLY, CDR2 FYNNEI. For the CDR3, the DNA is TGTGCCAGCAGTGAAAGGGTAACCAGGGCCCCCCACGAGCAGTACTTC. Translation: CASSERVTRAPHEQYF.

The rearrangement uses TRBV7-2 and TRBJ2-7, with no clear D. V gave up 1 base and J gave up 0 bases, with 7 bases separating them. Germline lookup yields CDR1 SGHTA and CDR2 FQGNSA. CDR3 length: 14 amino acids. The DNA for the CDR3 is TGTGCCAGCAGCTTAGAAGCCTTCTCCTACGAGCAGTACTTC. Protein: CASSLEAFSYEQYF.

In this sample, this clone turned up once. The chain recombines TRBV18 with TRBJ2-5; 12 nucleotides align to TRBD2. The J call is uncertain, as TRBJ2-7 better fits the DNA end. This CDR3 contains 15 residues. The germline V gene encodes CDR1 KGHSH and CDR2 LQKENI. CDR3 coding DNA: TGTGCCAGCTCACTACCGACTAGCGGGAGTTACGAGCAGTACTTC. Protein product: CASSLPTSGSYEQYF.

The CDR3 protein is CASSYSRDPPDTQYF. The DNA for the CDR3 is TGTGCCAGCAGTTACTCAAGGGACCCACCAGATACGCAGTATTTT. The chain joins TRBV6-5 to TRBJ2-3; D may correspond to TRBD1 or TRBD2 (5 bases each). CDR3 length: 15 residues. V was cut by 0 bases and J by 4 bases, with 11 bases left in between. Germline values: CDR1 MNHEY, CDR2 SVGAGI.

The chain has TRBV4-1 and TRBJ2-7; D is possibly TRBD1 or TRBD2 (5 bases each). Germline V gene data show CDR1 as MGHRA and CDR2 as YSYEKL. Trimming pared 6 bases from V and 7 bases from J, leaving 19 bases between. The CDR3 spans 14 residues. This chain's CDR3 is CASRDIGTSQEQYF. The DNA for the CDR3 is TGCGCCAGCAGGGATATAGGGACCTCTCAGGAGCAGTACTTC.

J is TRBJ1-2 and V is TRBV4-1; possible D gene TRBD1, 5 bases. Germline V gives CDR1 MGHRA, CDR2 YSYEKL. The CDR3 extends over 13 amino acids. The V and J ends lost 6 bases and 2 bases respectively, with 10 bases between them. In nucleotides, the CDR3 is TGCGCCAGCAGTTGGGGCCGAAACTATGGCTACACCTTC. Encoded protein: CASSWGRNYGYTF.

The rearrangement links TRBV21-1 to TRBJ1-1; no DNA check was done on the table's D call, TRBD1. TRBV21-1 is a recognized pseudogene. The CDR3 length is 20 residues. This CDR3 reads CASIKPKLRDREKGNTEAFF. In DNA, the CDR3 is TGTGCCAGCATTAAACCAAAACTCCGGGACAGGGAAAAGGGGAACACTGAAGCTTTCTTT.

V is TRBV18 and J is TRBJ1-2; 7 bases align to TRBD1. The V segment lost 3 bases and the J segment 0 bases; nucleotides outside the gene matches: 7. In germline, CDR1 is KGHSH, CDR2 LQKENI. This CDR3 is built from 16 residues. The CDR3 loop is CASSPMRQGANYGYTF. CDR3 nucleotide sequence: TGTGCCAGCTCACCGATGCGACAGGGAGCTAACTATGGCTACACCTTC.

The chain has TRBV6-5 and TRBJ2-7; D might be TRBD1 (8 bases). This CDR3 contains 15 residues. The germline V gene encodes CDR1 MNHEY and CDR2 SVGAGI. Trimming cost V 4 bases and J 4 bases, with 17 bases left between them. The DNA of the CDR3 is TGTGCCAGCAGTTCACTAACAGGGGGGGGATACGAGCAGTACTTC. This sequence encodes CASSSLTGGGYEQYF.

V is TRBV5-1 and J is TRBJ2-7, with D perhaps TRBD1 (5 bases). CDR1 is SGHRS and CDR2 is YFSETQ in the germline V gene. The CDR3 spans 15 residues. V was cut by 2 bases and J by 2 bases, with 14 bases left in between. CDR3 sequence (DNA): TGCGCCAGCAGCTTCCGAGCAGGGTCGGCCTACGAGCAGTACTTC. Translated, it gives CASSFRAGSAYEQYF.

This clone was picked up one time. J is TRBJ1-1 and V is TRBV19; D is possibly TRBD1 (5 bases). Trimming shortened V by 5 bases and J by 3 bases, and 19 bases separated the two germline ends. The CDR3 is 16 residues long. Germline V gene sequence: CDR1 LNHDA, CDR2 SQIVND (reference sequence). Written as DNA, the CDR3 is TGTGCCAGTAGTCCCTTAGGGCGGTTGGGGGACACTGAAGCTTTCTTT. Encoded protein: CASSPLGRLGDTEAFF.

J is TRBJ1-5 and V is TRBV7-6, with D possibly being TRBD1 (6 bases). Germline-derived CDR1 and CDR2 are SGHVS and FNYEAQ. Trimming took 1 base from V and 4 from J, leaving 20 bases between them. This CDR3 has 18 residues. The CDR3 sequence is CASSLGSSAQGGNQPQHF. In DNA form, the CDR3 reads TGTGCCAGCAGCTTAGGGAGCTCGGCACAGGGCGGGAATCAGCCCCAGCATTTT.

The chain links TRBV4-1 to TRBJ2-1, with 12 positions matching TRBD2. Germline assignment: CDR1 MGHRA and CDR2 YSYEKL. V lost 4 bases to trimming and J lost 1 base; unmatched junction nucleotides: 5. The CDR3 is 17 amino acids. The CDR3 DNA is TGCGCCAGCAGCCCAACCGGGACTAGCGGGTCCTACAATGAGCAGTTCTTC. This gives the protein CASSPTGTSGSYNEQFF.

The count of this clone is one. The chain is built from TRBV28 and TRBJ2-1; TRBD2 matches at 9 bases. Germline V gene lookup returns CDR1 MDHEN and CDR2 SYDVKM. CDR3 length: 17 residues. V lost 3 bases and J lost 2; bases outside the gene matches: 8. The CDR3 protein is CASSFASGIYTYNEQFF. CDR3 nucleotides: TGTGCCAGCAGTTTTGCTAGCGGGATTTATACCTACAATGAGCAGTTCTTC.